The next 32 T cell receptor beta chains were all read from a single sample in a study of blood T cell repertoires in COVID-19. Data came from immunoSEQ multiplex PCR; TCRdb stores just in-frame clones and leaves some out. This sample has about 97,000 clones, with 85% to 90% found just once. Sample: peripheral blood. These receptors all come from a man aged 45 to 65 with active or convalescent COVID-19.

This clone was counted once. The chain links TRBV6-5 to TRBJ1-4; the match to TRBD1 covers 10 bases. Trimming at V came to 6 bases and at J to 8 bases, leaving 6 bases not matched to a gene. The CDR3 is 14 amino acids. Germline CDR1 MNHEY, CDR2 SVGAGI. CDR3 sequence (DNA): TGTGCCAGCAGCTCGGACAGGGGGGTGGAAAAACTGTTTTTT. Translating gives CASSSDRGVEKLFF.

The chain couples TRBV11-3 to TRBJ2-5, with D possibly being TRBD1 (5 bases). Germline CDR1 is SGHNT and CDR2 is YENEEA. CDR3 length: 15 amino acids. Trimming cost V 4 bases and J 4 bases, with 16 bases left between them. The CDR3 nucleotides read TGTGCCAGCAGCTCTAGGGGCAAGAATGGAGAGACCCAGTACTTC. Translation: CASSSRGKNGETQYF.

V and J are TRBV12-3 or TRBV12-4 and TRBJ2-3; D remains unclear. The CDR3 has 11 amino acids. Trimming took off 1 base at V and 9 bases at J, with 5 bases between the two ends. The CDR3: CASSLGVTQYF. CDR3 nucleotides: TGTGCCAGCAGTTTAGGCGTGACGCAGTATTTT.

This sequence joins TRBV12-3 or TRBV12-4 and TRBJ1-4; no clear D. Trimming stripped 5 bases from V and 7 bases from J, with 8 bases between. The CDR3 spans 12 residues. CDR3 in DNA: TGTGCCAGCAGTCGGGTTCCTGAAAAACTGTTTTTT. Translated, it gives CASSRVPEKLFF.

This clone was observed once. This chain's CDR3 is CASSPGQNLPGNTIYF. DNA for the CDR3: TGTGCCAGCAGCCCGGGACAGAATTTGCCTGGAAACACCATATATTTT. This chain uses TRBV7-7 with TRBJ1-3; 7 nucleotides match TRBD1. Looked up from germline, CDR1 is SSHAT and CDR2 is FNYEAQ (reference sequence). The CDR3 extends over 16 amino acids. Germline trimming cut 5 bases from V and 2 bases from J; bases unmatched to any gene: 9. Together with reference TRBV7-7 and TRBJ1-3, the CDR3 gives the full variable domain: GAGVSQSPRYKVTKRGQDVTLRCDPISSHATLYWYQQALGQGPEFLTYFNYEAQPDKSGLPSDRFSAERPEGSISTLTIQRTEQRDSAMYRCASSPGQNLPGNTIYFGEGSWLTVV.

The V call is TRBV25-1, the J call TRBJ2-7; TRBD1 might be the D (6 bases). The CDR3 has 14 amino acids. V lost 3 bases and J lost 0, with 9 bases in between. From germline, CDR1 is MGHDK and CDR2 SYGVNS. CDR3 sequence: CASSDPTGSYEQYF. Written as DNA, the CDR3 is TGTGCCAGCAGTGACCCGACAGGCTCCTACGAGCAGTACTTC.

The chain employs TRBV4-1 and TRBJ2-3; 9 bases fit TRBD2. The CDR3 is 20 residues long. The germline V gene encodes CDR1 MGHRA and CDR2 YSYEKL. V lost 0 bases and J lost 3; bases outside the gene matches: 16. Here the CDR3 reads CASSQDAGLAGVIMTDTQYF. The CDR3 DNA reads as TGCGCCAGCAGCCAAGATGCAGGATTAGCGGGGGTAATAATGACAGATACGCAGTATTTT.

The gene calls are TRBV5-6 and TRBJ2-7; 8 bases fit TRBD2. Germline V gene sequence: CDR1 SGHDT, CDR2 YYEEEE. Trimming took 1 base from V and 5 from J; bases not matched to a gene: 5. This CDR3 is built from 14 residues. CDR3 nucleotide sequence: TGTGCCAGCAGCTTGCGGGGGGGCCGGCACGAGCAGTACTTC. Amino acids: CASSLRGGRHEQYF.

This rearrangement joins TRBV7-2 to TRBJ2-7; 9 nucleotides align to TRBD1. CDR1 and CDR2 (germline): SGHTA, FQGNSA. The J segment lost 4 bases and the V segment lost 1 base, leaving 2 bases of the junction unmatched. The CDR3 runs to 14 residues. CDR3 nucleotide sequence: TGTGCCAGCAGCTTAGGAGGGACAGGGTACGAGCAGTACTTC. Its translation is CASSLGGTGYEQYF.

The chain carries TRBV24-1 and TRBJ2-3, with 7 positions matching TRBD1. This CDR3 is 13 amino acids long. V was pared by 9 bases and J by 4 bases, with 6 bases of the junction left unmatched. The germline V gene encodes CDR1 KGHDR and CDR2 SFDVKD. CDR3 sequence reads: CATGDSLSDTQYF. The CDR3 nucleotides are TGTGCCACCGGGGACAGTCTATCAGATACGCAGTATTTT.

This chain connects TRBV19 to TRBJ1-1, with 8 nucleotides matching TRBD1. The germline V gene encodes CDR1 LNHDA and CDR2 SQIVND (reference sequence). V trimming: 5 bases; J trimming: 0 bases; junction bases outside the gene matches: 5. The CDR3 is 15 amino acids. The CDR3 loop is CASSPRTGMNTEAFF. Here the CDR3 DNA reads TGTGCCAGTAGTCCTAGGACAGGGATGAACACTGAAGCTTTCTTT.

The rearrangement joins TRBV30 to TRBJ1-5; TRBD1 agrees at 7 bases. This CDR3 has 15 amino acids. Germline trimming cut 4 bases from V and 1 base from J; bases unmatched to any gene: 7. The germline CDR1 and CDR2 sequences are GTSNPN and SVGIG (reference sequence). CDR3 loop: CAWTPWTGSNQPQHF. The DNA of the CDR3 is TGTGCCTGGACCCCCTGGACAGGCAGCAATCAGCCCCAGCATTTT.

The chain combines TRBV11-2 with TRBJ2-5; 7 nucleotides match TRBD1. The V gene end was trimmed by 5 bases and the J gene end by 2 bases; junction bases not matched to a gene: 8. CDR1 is SGHAT and CDR2 is FQNNGV in the germline V gene. The CDR3 is made up of 15 amino acids. DNA for the CDR3: TGTGCCAGCAGCCAGGGACAGAACTATCAAGAGACCCAGTACTTC. It yields the protein CASSQGQNYQETQYF.

This clone was observed a few times. J is TRBJ1-2 and V is TRBV6-1; TRBD1 might be the D (6 bases). The length of the CDR3 is 17 residues. V lost 2 bases to trimming and J lost 0 bases, with 16 bases between them. Germline CDR1 MNHNS, CDR2 SASEGT. CDR3 nucleotide sequence: TGTGCCAGCAGTGAAAGGTCAGGGGCCGAAGCTAACTATGGCTACACCTTC. This encodes CASSERSGAEANYGYTF.

V is TRBV7-8 and J is TRBJ2-7; weak D call: TRBD2 (6 bases). The CDR3 contains 14 residues. The V gene's germline CDR1 is SGHVS and CDR2 FQNEAQ. The V end was cut by 6 bases, the J end by 7 bases, with 19 bases between. CDR3 sequence reads: CASSHRDSSGEQYF. The CDR3 region has the DNA TGTGCCAGCAGTCACCGGGACTCTTCGGGGGAGCAGTACTTC.

V is TRBV5-1 and J is TRBJ2-5; maybe TRBD1 (5 bases). The CDR3 totals 14 residues. The ends were cut back, 0 bases at V and 2 bases at J, with 8 bases in the middle. CDR1 SGHRS and CDR2 YFSETQ come from the germline V gene. The CDR3 DNA reads as TGCGCCAGCAGCTTGGCAGGGTTACAAGAGACCCAGTACTTC. Protein product: CASSLAGLQETQYF.

The rearrangement links TRBV25-1 to TRBJ1-1; TRBD1 matches at 9 bases. The CDR3 has 11 residues. The junction had 1 base not matched to a gene; V was cut back by 4 bases and J by 10 bases. Per the germline V gene, CDR1 is MGHDK and CDR2 is SYGVNS. CDR3 DNA sequence: TGTGCCAGCAGTGGGGGACAGGGAGCTTTCTTT. Translating it yields CASSGGQGAFF.

CDR3 sequence reads: CATSDSQGARAKWNTGELFF. The DNA for the CDR3 is TGTGCCACCAGTGATTCACAGGGCGCTAGAGCGAAATGGAACACCGGGGAGCTGTTTTTT. The genes are TRBV24-1 and TRBJ2-2; tentative D call: TRBD1 (6 bases). V was trimmed by 2 bases and J by 1 base, leaving 22 bases between them. Germline V lookup: CDR1 KGHDR, CDR2 SFDVKD. CDR3 length equals 20 residues.

The rearrangement joins TRBV5-1 to TRBJ2-2; 7 bases map to TRBD2. The germline gives CDR1 SGHRS, CDR2 YFSETQ. CDR3 length: 16 amino acids. V lost 0 bases and J lost 5; bases outside the gene matches: 7. CDR3 region: CASSLDPAGRTGELFF. CDR3 nucleotides: TGCGCCAGCAGCTTGGATCCAGCGGGGAGAACCGGGGAGCTGTTTTTT.

CDR3 sequence reads: CASRPPGGSYEQYF. Written as DNA, the CDR3 is TGTGCCAGCAGGCCCCCGGGGGGGTCCTACGAGCAGTACTTC. This rearrangement joins TRBV6-6 to TRBJ2-7; 8 bases map to TRBD2. The CDR3 spans 14 residues. CDR1 MNHNY and CDR2 SVGAGI come from the germline V gene (reference sequence). With 6 bases clipped from V and 1 base from J, the junction kept 5 bases outside the gene matches.

About this clone: An end of the junction does not agree with germline; a read error may underlie this. This chain uses TRBV25-1 with TRBJ2-4; 12 bases align to TRBD2. The CDR3 has 15 amino acids. Germline CDR1 is MGHDK and CDR2 is SYGVNS. CDR3 nucleotides: TGTGCCAGCAGTGCCCCTATGACGACTAGCGGGGGCGCGGACTTC. Translated, it gives CASSAPMTTSGGADF.

The J gene is TRBJ2-5, the V gene TRBV5-1; 9 bases line up with TRBD1. Germline-derived CDR1 and CDR2 are SGHRS and YFSETQ. J was trimmed by 5 bases and V by 1 base; bases with no gene match: 3. The CDR3 sequence is 14 residues long. The CDR3 DNA reads as TGCGCCAGCAGCTTGACAGGGGGCGGGGAGACCCAGTACTTC. Encoded protein: CASSLTGGGETQYF. Full variable domain (outside the CDR3, taken from reference TRBV5-1 and TRBJ2-5): KAGVTQTPRYLIKTRGQQVTLSCSPISGHRSVSWYQQTPGQGLQFLFEYFSETQRNKGNFPGRFSGRQFSNSRSEMNVSTLELGDSALYLCASSLTGGGETQYFGPGTRLLVL.

V is TRBV29-1 and J is TRBJ2-5; 8 bases are shared with TRBD2. The germline CDR1 and CDR2 sequences are SQVTM and ANQGSEA. This CDR3 comprises 12 residues. V lost 8 bases, J lost 5 bases, and 7 bases stayed unmatched. CDR3 region: CSLGGGGETQYF. The CDR3 nucleotides are TGCAGCCTCGGGGGGGGTGGTGAGACCCAGTACTTC.

V and J are TRBV7-8 and TRBJ2-7, with D tentatively TRBD2 (5 bases). CDR1 is SGHVS, CDR2 FQNEAQ, per germline. There are 16 residues in the CDR3. V gave up 3 bases and J gave up 4 bases, with 19 bases separating them. CDR3 DNA sequence: TGTGCCAGCAGCTTGCCCCCCCTCTCTGAGGGATACGAGCAGTACTTC. It translates to CASSLPPLSEGYEQYF.

The V and J genes are TRBV5-6 and TRBJ1-2; D possibly corresponds to TRBD1 (5 bases). Germline CDR1 and CDR2: SGHDT and YYEEEE. V was trimmed by 4 bases and J by 1 base, leaving 14 bases between them. This CDR3 has 15 amino acids. CDR3 residues: CASSPSGGVNYGYTF. CDR3 bases: TGTGCCAGCAGCCCCTCCGGGGGGGTTAACTATGGCTACACCTTC.

The genes are TRBV4-1 and TRBJ2-7; 7 bases match TRBD2. Germline V gene lookup returns CDR1 MGHRA and CDR2 YSYEKL. Trimming took 0 bases from V and 2 from J; bases not matched to a gene: 7. This CDR3 is 16 amino acids long. For the CDR3, the DNA is TGCGCCAGCAGCCAAGAAACGGGGGGTTTTCCCTACGAGCAGTACTTC. Translating gives CASSQETGGFPYEQYF.

The rearrangement joins TRBV7-8 to TRBJ2-6; a possible D gene is TRBD1 (5 bases). This CDR3 contains 17 residues. CDR1 is SGHVS and CDR2 is FQNEAQ in the germline V gene. V was clipped by 2 bases and J by 0 bases, with 11 bases between them. CDR3 in amino acids: CASSLNQGNSGANVLTF. The CDR3 DNA reads as TGTGCCAGCAGCTTAAATCAGGGAAACTCTGGGGCCAACGTCCTGACTTTC. The full variable domain, in which reference TRBV7-8 and TRBJ2-6 provide the parts outside the CDR3, is GAGVSQSPRYKVAKRGQDVALRCDPISGHVSLFWYQQALGQGPEFLTYFQNEAQLDKSGLPSDRFFAERPEGSVSTLKIQRTQQEDSAVYLCASSLNQGNSGANVLTFGAGSRLTVL.

The gene calls are TRBV5-1 and TRBJ1-1; no definite D call. The germline V and J ends were trimmed by 0 bases and 4 bases, with 13 bases remaining between them. CDR1 SGHRS and CDR2 YFSETQ come from the germline V gene. This CDR3 has 15 amino acids. The CDR3: CASSLGSGMGTEAFF. The CDR3 DNA is TGCGCCAGCAGCTTGGGGTCCGGGATGGGCACTGAAGCTTTCTTT.

This chain links TRBV9 with TRBJ2-3, with TRBD2 matching over 7 bases. The CDR3 has 16 residues. Germline CDR1 reads SGDLS; CDR2 reads YYNGEE. Germline trimming cut 0 bases from V and 8 bases from J; bases unmatched to any gene: 12. CDR3 loop: CASSVVGSGVQGTQYF. Written as DNA, the CDR3 is TGTGCCAGCAGCGTAGTAGGCAGCGGGGTCCAAGGTACGCAGTATTTT.

The rearrangement joins TRBV19 to TRBJ1-3; D uncertain. Germline V CDR1 and CDR2: LNHDA, SQIVND (reference sequence). The CDR3 loop spans 14 amino acids. The germline V and J ends were trimmed by 4 bases and 0 bases, with 7 bases remaining between them. The CDR3 nucleotides are TGTGCCAGTAGTAGTATGAGCTCTGGAAACACCATATATTTT. Translated: CASSSMSSGNTIYF.

The chain employs TRBV11-2 and TRBJ1-3, with 8 nucleotides matching TRBD1. Per the germline V gene, CDR1 is SGHAT and CDR2 is FQNNGV. The CDR3 sequence is 15 residues long. J was trimmed by 2 bases and V by 5 bases; bases with no gene match: 5. This CDR3 reads CASSLLTGAGNTIYF. The CDR3, as DNA: TGTGCCAGCAGCCTCCTGACAGGGGCTGGAAACACCATATATTTT.

The chain has TRBV3-1 (or the pseudogene TRBV3-2) and TRBJ1-4; 10 bases fit TRBD1. Unmatched junction bases numbered 6, after V lost 2 bases and J lost 6 bases. The CDR3 is made up of 16 amino acids. In germline, CDR1 is LGHDT, CDR2 YNNKEL (reference sequence). CDR3 amino acids: CASSQTSGTGDEKLFF. CDR3 in DNA: TGTGCCAGCAGCCAAACTTCCGGGACAGGGGATGAAAAACTGTTTTTT.